The next 30 T cell receptor beta chains were all read from a single sample in a study of T-cell memory formation after mild COVID-19. From the 5' RACE reads, TCRdb called clonotypes with MiXCR, one entry per CDR3 protein. The sample records more than 250,000 distinct CDR3 sequences, 15% to 20% being singletons. The specimen was PBMCs or a T cell subset sorted from them (not recorded which). The receptors were gathered from a man in his late teens or twenties who had mild COVID-19 (a few samples of this study predate the infection). Cell type and time point are not known.

This clonotype has a handful of counts. This chain joins TRBV20-1 and TRBJ2-7; D is unresolved. Germline V lookup: CDR1 DFQATT, CDR2 SNEGSKA (reference sequence). This CDR3 contains 11 residues. The V end was cut by 3 bases, the J end by 2 bases, with 5 bases between. CDR3 sequence reads: CSASRTYEQYF. Here the CDR3 DNA reads TGCAGTGCTAGTCGAACCTACGAGCAGTACTTC.

This clonotype was observed many times. The gene calls are TRBV28 and TRBJ2-7, with TRBD1 identical over 7 bases. The CDR3 totals 11 residues. Germline CDR1 is MDHEN and CDR2 is SYDVKM. The V gene end was trimmed by 6 bases and the J gene end by 4 bases; junction bases not matched to a gene: 0. CDR3 bases: TGTGCCAGCAGCAGGGGGTACGAGCAGTACGTC. Translated: CASSRGYEQYV.

This clonotype was seen ten or more times. The chain joins TRBV7-6 to TRBJ1-1, with D possibly being TRBD1 (5 bases). The CDR3 covers 14 residues. Trimming stripped 5 bases from V and 0 bases from J, with 10 bases between. CDR1 SGHVS and CDR2 FNYEAQ come from the germline V gene. CDR3 bases: TGTGCCAGCAGCACGGGGGGGGTGAACACTGAAGCTTTCTTT. It encodes CASSTGGVNTEAFF.

This clonotype was detected a few times. V is TRBV6-2 or TRBV6-3 and J is TRBJ2-3, with TRBD1 matching over 9 bases. The V segment lost 6 bases and the J segment 4 bases; nucleotides outside the gene matches: 8. Per germline, CDR1 MNHEY and CDR2 SVGEGT. CDR3 length: 15 residues. CDR3 sequence: CASSRGQGLSDTQYF. For the CDR3, the DNA is TGTGCCAGCAGCCGGGGACAGGGCCTCTCAGATACGCAGTATTTT.

A single count supports this clonotype. V usage is TRBV6-5 and J usage is TRBJ1-5; TRBD1 matches 10 bases. The CDR3 covers 14 residues. The germline V gene encodes CDR1 MNHEY and CDR2 SVGAGI. V was pared by 4 bases and J by 6 bases, with 3 bases of the junction left unmatched. The CDR3 bases are TGTGCCAGCAGTTTGGGACAGGGGCGTCAGCCCCAGCATTTT. It codes for CASSLGQGRQPQHF.

This clonotype was counted between two and nine times. CDR3 in DNA: TGTGCCAGCAGCTCGTGGACAGGAAGCACAGATACGCAGTATTTT. Translation: CASSSWTGSTDTQYF. This chain links TRBV7-2 with TRBJ2-3; 7 bases line up with TRBD1. The V and J ends lost 4 bases and 0 bases, in that order; junction bases with no gene match: 4. CDR1 SGHTA and CDR2 FQGNSA come from the germline V gene. The CDR3 contains 15 residues.

This clonotype turned up a few times. CDR3 region: CASSIWEVGNQPQHF. In DNA, the CDR3 is TGTGCCAGTAGTATATGGGAAGTCGGCAATCAGCCCCAGCATTTT. The chain carries TRBV19 and TRBJ1-5, with D unclear. Looked up from germline, CDR1 is LNHDA and CDR2 is SQIVND (reference sequence). The CDR3 has 15 residues. Trimming took 2 bases from V and 2 from J, leaving 10 bases between them. The full variable domain, its missing parts supplied by reference TRBV19 and TRBJ1-5, is DGGITQSPKYLFRKEGQNVTLSCEQNLNHDAMYWYRQDPGQGLRLIYYSQIVNDFQKGDIAEGYSVSREKKESFPLTVTSAQKNPTAFYLCASSIWEVGNQPQHFGDGTRLSIL.

The genes are TRBV20-1 and TRBJ1-1, with D unclear. Germline V gene lookup returns CDR1 DFQATT and CDR2 SNEGSKA (reference sequence). The CDR3 runs to 12 residues. This chain's CDR3 is CKALSGNTEAFF. The DNA of the CDR3 is TGCAAAGCCCTGTCAGGGAACACTGAAGCTTTCTTT.

This clonotype occurred a few times. This sequence joins TRBV5-1 and TRBJ2-7; TRBD1 might be the D (5 bases). CDR1 SGHRS and CDR2 YFSETQ come from the germline V gene. V dropped 0 bases and J dropped 6 bases, with 10 bases sitting between them. This CDR3 comprises 13 residues. CDR3 sequence reads: CASSLEGSAEQYF. The CDR3 region has the DNA TGCGCCAGCAGCTTGGAGGGGTCGGCCGAGCAGTACTTC.

The chain employs TRBV27 and TRBJ2-7; the match to TRBD1 covers 7 bases. The CDR3 consists of 15 residues. Germline V gives CDR1 MNHEY, CDR2 SMNVEV (reference sequence). V shed 4 bases, J shed 5 bases, and the junction held 11 bases outside the gene matches. CDR3: CASSSLSRQGHEQYF. The DNA for the CDR3 is TGTGCCAGCAGTTCCCTCTCCCGACAGGGCCACGAGCAGTACTTC.

This clonotype was counted between two and nine times. The chain combines TRBV27 with TRBJ2-1, with D tentatively TRBD1 or TRBD2 (5 bases each). The V gene's germline CDR1 is MNHEY and CDR2 SMNVEV (reference sequence). The CDR3 extends over 15 amino acids. V lost 3 bases to trimming and J lost 5 bases, with 14 bases between them. DNA for the CDR3: TGTGCCAGCAGTTTCTTTCGAGGGGCCGACAATGAGCAGTTCTTC. Protein sequence: CASSFFRGADNEQFF.

There are a few counts of this clonotype. The gene calls are TRBV30 and TRBJ1-2; D possibly corresponds to TRBD1 (5 bases). Germline V lookup: CDR1 GTSNPN, CDR2 SVGIG (reference sequence). This CDR3 contains 13 residues. V shed 2 bases and J shed 7 bases, with 14 bases lying between them. CDR3 bases: TGTGCCTGGAGTCCCTCGGGGCGGGGTGGCTACACCTTC. Translation: CAWSPSGRGGYTF.

This clonotype showed up just a few times. The chain combines TRBV7-8 with TRBJ2-7; D unclear. The germline V gene encodes CDR1 SGHVS and CDR2 FQNEAQ. The V gene lost 0 bases and the J gene lost 4 bases, with 13 bases spanning the gap. CDR3 size: 15 residues. CDR3 in DNA: TGTGCCAGCAGCTTAGCGAACACACCTTCGTACGAGCAGTACTTC. Translation gives CASSLANTPSYEQYF.

The chain uses TRBV18 and TRBJ1-2; the D gene is possibly TRBD1 (6 bases). Trimming shortened V by 0 bases and J by 4 bases, and 15 bases separated the two germline ends. The CDR3 is 16 residues long. Germline values: CDR1 KGHSH, CDR2 LQKENI. CDR3 DNA sequence: TGTGCCAGCTCACCACCCGGGGGCGCGGGTTTCTATGGCTACACCTTC. It yields the protein CASSPPGGAGFYGYTF.

The gene calls are TRBV6-2 or TRBV6-3 and TRBJ2-7; D perhaps matches TRBD1 (6 bases). The CDR3 is 15 amino acids. Trimming cost V 6 bases and J 0 bases, with 15 bases left between them. From germline, CDR1 is MNHEY and CDR2 SVGEGT. Here the CDR3 reads CASRNRAPGSYEQYV. In DNA form, the CDR3 reads TGTGCCAGCAGGAACAGGGCCCCGGGCTCCTACGAGCAGTACGTC.

The V gene is TRBV7-9, the J gene TRBJ2-7, with TRBD1 identical over 8 bases. With 4 bases clipped from V and 3 bases from J, the junction kept 8 bases outside the gene matches. This CDR3 is 15 amino acids long. Per the germline V gene, CDR1 is SEHNR and CDR2 is FQNEAQ (reference sequence). CDR3 sequence: CASSSTTGTGYEQYV. Here the CDR3 DNA reads TGTGCCAGCAGCTCCACTACCGGGACAGGCTACGAGCAGTACGTC.

About this clonotype: At one end the junction does not follow the germline gene, possibly because of a read error. The V call is TRBV7-7, the J call TRBJ1-4; a weak D match, TRBD1 (6 bases). The germline V gene encodes CDR1 SSHAT and CDR2 FNYEAQ (reference sequence). The CDR3 totals 13 residues. CDR3 in amino acids: CASSRDIREKLFF. The CDR3 DNA reads as TGTGCTAGCAGCAGGGACATTCGCGAAAAACTGTTTTTT. Based on the CDR3 plus reference TRBV7-7 and TRBJ1-4, the full variable domain is GAGVSQSPRYKVTKRGQDVTLRCDPISSHATLYWYQQALGQGPEFLTYFNYEAQPDKSGLPSDRFSAERPEGSISTLTIQRTEQRDSAMYRCASSRDIREKLFFGSGTQLSVL.

The chain couples TRBV7-9 to TRBJ1-1; 9 bases match TRBD1. Germline V gene lookup returns CDR1 SEHNR and CDR2 FQNEAQ (reference sequence). The trim removed 6 bases at V and 1 base at J, leaving 18 bases unmatched. CDR3 length: 19 amino acids. CDR3 in DNA: TGTGCCAGCAGTTCGACCAGGACAGGGGAAAGGGATCGGAACACTGAAGCTTTCTTT. This gives the protein CASSSTRTGERDRNTEAFF.

This rearrangement joins TRBV12-3 or TRBV12-4 to TRBJ2-7; 7 bases are shared with TRBD2. V was pared by 6 bases and J by 3 bases, with 11 bases of the junction left unmatched. This CDR3 has 15 residues. The CDR3 bases are TGTGCCAGCAGCCCTTGGGGGGGAGGAATCTACGAGCAGTACTTC. Translated: CASSPWGGGIYEQYF.

This clonotype was found a few times. The chain combines TRBV5-1 with TRBJ2-3; D is possibly TRBD1 (6 bases). V was pared by 4 bases and J by 1 base, with 13 bases between. The CDR3 is made up of 15 amino acids. The germline V gene has CDR1 SGHRS and CDR2 YFSETQ. In nucleotides, the CDR3 is TGCGCCAGCAGCCAACAGGGATTTGGCACAGATACGCAGTATTTT. Translation: CASSQQGFGTDTQYF. Supplemented by reference TRBV5-1 and TRBJ2-3, the full variable domain reads KAGVTQTPRYLIKTRGQQVTLSCSPISGHRSVSWYQQTPGQGLQFLFEYFSETQRNKGNFPGRFSGRQFSNSRSEMNVSTLELGDSALYLCASSQQGFGTDTQYFGPGTRLTVL.

This clonotype has just a few counts. The chain has TRBV29-1 and TRBJ2-7, with 8 bases identical to TRBD1. V lost 4 bases to trimming and J lost 7 bases; unmatched junction nucleotides: 6. This CDR3 comprises 12 residues. Germline V gene lookup returns CDR1 SQVTM and CDR2 ANQGSEA. The CDR3 DNA sequence: TGCAGCGTTGGGACAGGGAAAGGGGAGCAGTACGTC. Translated, it gives CSVGTGKGEQYV.

V usage is TRBV12-3 or TRBV12-4 and J usage is TRBJ2-7; D not certain. The length of the CDR3 is 14 residues. V dropped 2 bases and J dropped 0 bases, with 8 bases sitting between them. CDR3 DNA sequence: TGTGCCAGCAGTTTACGGGCAGCCTCCTACGAGCAGTACTTC. Translated: CASSLRAASYEQYF.

This clonotype was seen many times. This chain joins TRBV30 and TRBJ2-7; a weak D match, TRBD2 (5 bases). There are 14 residues in the CDR3. The germline V and J ends were trimmed by 3 bases and 2 bases, with 14 bases remaining between them. Germline assignment: CDR1 GTSNPN and CDR2 SVGIG (reference sequence). In DNA form, the CDR3 reads TGTGCCTGGAGCCCCCCCCTAGCTCCCTACGAGCAGTACTTC. Residues: CAWSPPLAPYEQYF. Drawing the rest from reference TRBV30 and TRBJ2-7, the complete variable domain is SQTIHQWPATLVQPVGSPLSLECTVEGTSNPNLYWYRQAAGRGLQLLFYSVGIGQISSEVPQNLSASRPQDRQFILSSKKLLLSDSGFYLCAWSPPLAPYEQYFGPGTRLTVT.

This clonotype was found a few times. The V gene is TRBV6-5, the J gene TRBJ1-2, with TRBD1 identical over 7 bases. The CDR3 totals 14 residues. The trim removed 2 bases at V and 6 bases at J, leaving 6 bases unmatched. Germline CDR1 MNHEY, CDR2 SVGAGI. The CDR3 is CASSYADRNNGYTF. In DNA form, the CDR3 reads TGTGCCAGCAGTTACGCGGACAGGAATAATGGCTACACCTTC.

This clonotype was counted a few times. V and J are TRBV15 and TRBJ2-3; 8 nucleotides align to TRBD2. V shed 3 bases, J shed 3 bases, and the junction held 2 bases outside the gene matches. Germline CDR1 reads LNHNV; CDR2 reads YYDKDF (reference sequence). This CDR3 spans 14 amino acids. The CDR3 protein is CATSSRLATDTQYF. The CDR3 DNA reads as TGTGCCACCAGCAGTAGACTAGCGACAGATACGCAGTATTTT. Together with reference TRBV15 and TRBJ2-3, the CDR3 gives the full variable domain: DAMVIQNPRYQVTQFGKPVTLSCSQTLNHNVMYWYQQKSSQAPKLLFHYYDKDFNNEADTPDNFQSRRPNTSFCFLDIRSPGLGDTAMYLCATSSRLATDTQYFGPGTRLTVL.

This chain joins TRBV4-3 and TRBJ1-2; D might be TRBD1 (5 bases). Germline V gene sequence: CDR1 LGHNA, CDR2 YSLEER. Trimming removed 3 bases from V and 0 bases from J, with 8 bases in between. This CDR3 is built from 14 residues. The CDR3 DNA follows: TGCGCCAGCAGCCAGGGGACGGCTAACTATGGCTACACCTTC. Its protein is CASSQGTANYGYTF.

This clonotype was picked up a small number of times. The chain couples TRBV6-5 to TRBJ1-3, with D tentatively TRBD1 (6 bases). The V gene's germline CDR1 is MNHEY and CDR2 SVGAGI. The ends were cut back, 5 bases at V and 0 bases at J, with 14 bases in the middle. CDR3 length: 16 residues. The CDR3 nucleotides read TGTGCCAGCAGTCCAGGGGCATTGAGCTCTGGAAACACCATATATTTT. It translates to CASSPGALSSGNTIYF.

This clonotype was picked up a small number of times. The genes are TRBV15 and TRBJ2-7, with TRBD2 as a possible D gene (5 bases). Germline CDR1 LNHNV, CDR2 YYDKDF (reference sequence). There are 14 residues in the CDR3. Deletions cut 1 base from V and 2 bases from J, with 9 bases between. The chain's CDR3 is CATSRGGSTYEQYV. The CDR3 DNA reads TGTGCCACCAGCAGAGGCGGGTCTACCTACGAGCAGTACGTC.

Comment on this clonotype: Lacking the conserved final phenylalanine or tryptophan, this CDR3 likely reflects a read error. Because the CDR3's place on the DNA is in doubt, the DNA is left out and the CDR3 is given as listed by TCRdb. Here the CDR3 reads CASGPGCSG. V and J are TRBV28 and TRBJ1-2. Both ends counted, the CDR3 spans 9 residues. The germline V gene encodes CDR1 MDHEN and CDR2 SYDVKM.

This clonotype was counted a few times. This chain joins TRBV5-1 and TRBJ2-3; no definite D call. Germline loops: CDR1 SGHRS, CDR2 YFSETQ. The V end lost 4 bases, the J end lost 5 bases, and 8 bases lay between the germline ends. The CDR3 runs to 12 residues. The CDR3 DNA reads TGCGCCAGCAGCCGCTGGGGAGATACGCAGTATTTT. Translating gives CASSRWGDTQYF.